This T cell receptor beta chain was profiled in a study of CD8 T cells in Susac syndrome. CD8+ and CD4+ T cells from blood underwent TCR beta sequencing. After extraction with the RNeasy kit, 0.5 to 1 ug of the RNA was reverse transcribed using random hexamers. Multiplex immunoSEQ PCR targeted 54 Vbeta and 13 Jbeta TCR beta segments. MiXCR, run by TCRdb on the immunoSEQ multiplex PCR reads, gives a single entry per CDR3 protein. The data hold approximately 160,000 distinct CDR3 sequences, with approximately 95% observed a single time. Germline V gene sequence: CDR1 SGDLS, CDR2 YYNGEE. The CDR3 extends over 19 amino acids. The ends were cut back, 4 bases at V and 6 bases at J, with 30 bases in the middle.

This sequence originates from a human donor with multiple sclerosis. The chain joins TRBV9 to TRBJ2-3, with a weak D call TRBD2 (5 bases). The sequenced sample consisted of CD4+ T cells from PBMCs. CDR3 DNA: TGTGCCAGCAGCCCCGTTCAAGCGGTCGACTACTATAGAGGGGATACGCAGTATTTT. It is translated as CASSPVQAVDYYRGDTQYF.